This paragraph reports one T cell receptor beta chain. Its specificity is not known. Baseline, cycle 4 day 1, and cycle 7 day 1 were the blood sampling points. The data belong to a study of OX40 agonist ivuxolimab in advanced cancers. Study background: Patients enrolled in dose escalation were diagnosed with hepatocellular carcinoma, melanoma, renal cell or head and neck cancer.

Clones were sequenced by immunoSEQ multiplex PCR, and TCRdb holds only the in-frame ones, with some missing. The sample shows 35,000 to 40,000 clones, roughly nine tenths of them seen only once. Notes on the study in general: Compared with others, partial responders at 0.1-3.0 mg/kg displayed clonal expansion among the lowest.

The CDR3 consists of 15 residues. V was shortened by 3 bases and J by 0 bases, with 9 bases between the two germline ends. Germline V gene sequence: CDR1 SGHRS, CDR2 YFSETQ. The rearrangement joins TRBV5-1 to TRBJ1-4; the D is unclear. The starting material was CD4+ or CD8+ T cells sorted from blood, obtained in a trial of the OX40 agonist ivuxolimab. This TCR derives from an adult with an advanced solid tumor such as melanoma, head and neck, liver or kidney cancer. The CDR3 here is CASSSPGSTNEKLFF. CDR3 in DNA: TGCGCCAGCAGCTCGCCCGGATCAACTAATGAAAAACTGTTTTTT.